The 31 T cell receptor beta chains below were found in one sample sequenced in a study of T cells after yellow fever vaccination. Via MiXCR, TCRdb re-called the 5' RACE reads, giving one row per CDR3 protein. The repertoire holds 40,000 to 50,000 distinct CDR3 sequences, under 8% seen once, with over 14% in the top ten. The starting material was CD8+ T cells not binding an NS4B(214-222) dextramer, sorted from PBMCs, obtained 45 days after the yellow fever booster vaccination. The origin of the receptors is a man in his thirties or forties who received the YFV17D yellow fever vaccine.

This clonotype has ten or more counts. The rearrangement links TRBV19 to TRBJ2-3; 10 nucleotides match TRBD2. The germline V gene has CDR1 LNHDA and CDR2 SQIVND (reference sequence). The V segment lost 4 bases and the J segment 5 bases; nucleotides outside the gene matches: 6. This CDR3 is built from 15 residues. Here the CDR3 DNA reads TGTGCCAGTAGTAGCCTAGCGGGAGCAAAAGATACGCAGTATTTT. This codes for CASSSLAGAKDTQYF.

This clonotype was seen ten or more times. The rearrangement links TRBV12-3 or TRBV12-4 to TRBJ2-1; D ambiguous. This CDR3 is 11 amino acids long. V was trimmed by 6 bases and J by 10 bases, leaving 10 bases between them. The chain's CDR3 is CASSTNSEQFF. For the CDR3, the DNA is TGTGCCAGCAGCACGAATAGCGAGCAGTTCTTC.

This clonotype was seen repeatedly, ten times or more. The rearrangement links TRBV9 to TRBJ2-7; 7 positions agree with TRBD1. Germline V lookup: CDR1 SGDLS, CDR2 YYNGEE. V trimming: 4 bases; J trimming: 5 bases; junction bases outside the gene matches: 6. The CDR3 has 13 amino acids. This chain's CDR3 is CASSLGTAHEQYF. The CDR3 DNA reads TGTGCCAGCAGCCTTGGGACAGCTCACGAGCAGTACTTC.

This clonotype was seen at least ten times. The CDR3 DNA follows: TGCGCCAGCAGCTTGACGGGGGGCGGGAATGAGCAGTTCTTC. Translating gives CASSLTGGGNEQFF. The J gene is TRBJ2-1, the V gene TRBV5-1; TRBD2 is a possible D gene (7 bases). Between the trimmed V and J ends, which lost 1 base and 7 bases, there was a span of 12 bases. Germline V gene lookup returns CDR1 SGHRS and CDR2 YFSETQ. CDR3 length: 14 residues. Together with reference TRBV5-1 and TRBJ2-1, the CDR3 gives the full variable domain: KAGVTQTPRYLIKTRGQQVTLSCSPISGHRSVSWYQQTPGQGLQFLFEYFSETQRNKGNFPGRFSGRQFSNSRSEMNVSTLELGDSALYLCASSLTGGGNEQFFGPGTRLTVL.

There are many counts of this clonotype. The rearrangement links TRBV6-2 or TRBV6-3 to TRBJ2-1; 7 bases match TRBD2. This CDR3 comprises 12 residues. Germline CDR1 is MNHEY and CDR2 is SVGEGT. V was pared by 2 bases and J by 15 bases, with 7 bases of the junction left unmatched. In DNA form, the CDR3 reads TGTGCCAGCAGTTACGGGGCGGGAGTAGGGTTCTTC. This encodes CASSYGAGVGFF.

The gene calls are TRBV27 and TRBJ2-2; 9 bases map to TRBD2. The V and J ends lost 3 bases and 6 bases, in that order; junction bases with no gene match: 5. The CDR3 runs to 15 residues. Per the germline V gene, CDR1 is MNHEY and CDR2 is SMNVEV (reference sequence). In nucleotides, the CDR3 is TGTGCCAGCAGTTTGGCGGGAGGGCCGGCCGGGGAGCTGTTTTTT. Encoded protein: CASSLAGGPAGELFF.

This clonotype was picked up many times. The CDR3 loop is CASSQDVQRTTGELFF. CDR3 nucleotides: TGCGCCAGCAGCCAAGATGTTCAGCGGACGACCGGGGAGCTGTTTTTT. The chain joins TRBV4-3 to TRBJ2-2, with a weak D call TRBD2 (5 bases). This CDR3 region has 16 residues. In germline, CDR1 is LGHNA, CDR2 YSLEER. V lost 0 bases and J lost 5, with 13 bases in between.

This clonotype was counted only a few times. The rearrangement links TRBV27 to TRBJ1-1; possible D gene TRBD1, 5 bases. CDR1 and CDR2 from the germline V gene are MNHEY and SMNVEV (reference sequence). V shed 5 bases and J shed 1 base, with 8 bases lying between them. The CDR3 consists of 13 residues. CDR3 sequence: CASSRQGNTEAFF. The CDR3 DNA is TGTGCCAGCAGTCGGCAGGGGAACACTGAAGCTTTCTTT.

This clonotype occurred many times. This sequence joins TRBV6-1 and TRBJ2-5, with D tentatively TRBD1 or TRBD2 (7 bases each). Germline loops: CDR1 MNHNS, CDR2 SASEGT. This CDR3 has 16 amino acids. The ends were cut back, 6 bases at V and 1 base at J, with 18 bases in the middle. The DNA of the CDR3 is TGTGCCAGCAGCCCAGGGGGGGAGGGAGGCCAAGAGACCCAGTACTTC. Amino acid sequence: CASSPGGEGGQETQYF.

This clonotype was observed a few times. A much larger clone differs by one base, so this may be a read error. This chain joins TRBV5-5 and TRBJ2-5, with 10 bases fitting TRBD2. CDR1 is SGHKS, CDR2 YYEKEE, per germline (reference sequence). The CDR3 is 16 amino acids. The V and J ends lost 0 bases and 5 bases, in that order; junction bases with no gene match: 7. CDR3 loop: CASSLELASGSETQYF. CDR3 in DNA: TGTGCCAGCAGCTTGGAGCTGGCTAGCGGGAGTGAGACCCAGTACTTC.

With regard to this clonotype: A much larger clone lies a single base off, so this may be a read error. The chain employs TRBV7-2 and TRBJ1-1; D perhaps matches TRBD1 (6 bases). The germline gives CDR1 SGHTA, CDR2 FQGNSA. The CDR3 sequence is 15 residues long. The DNA of the CDR3 is TGTGCCAGCAGCTTGACAGGCCCCATGAAGACTGAAGCTTTCTTT. Translating gives CASSLTGPMKTEAFF.

This clonotype was seen many times. The CDR3 spells CASSRADETQYF. Written as DNA, the CDR3 is TGTGCCAGCAGTCGAGCGGATGAGACCCAGTACTTC. The chain combines TRBV12-3 or TRBV12-4 with TRBJ2-5; tentatively, D is TRBD2 (5 bases). This CDR3 region has 12 residues. The V and J ends lost 5 bases and 5 bases respectively, with 9 bases between them.

The sample holds many counts of this clonotype. The chain is built from TRBV27 and TRBJ1-2; D is possibly TRBD1 (6 bases). Germline V CDR1 and CDR2: MNHEY, SMNVEV (reference sequence). This CDR3 spans 11 amino acids. V was trimmed by 10 bases and J by 7 bases, leaving 13 bases between them. The CDR3 loop reads CATLGGVGYTF. The CDR3 region has the DNA TGTGCCACTCTAGGGGGGGTTGGCTACACCTTC.

This clonotype was found many times. The chain has TRBV3-1 and TRBJ2-2; D might be TRBD1 (5 bases). The germline V gene has CDR1 LGHDT and CDR2 YNNKEL (reference sequence). This CDR3 is 18 amino acids long. Trimming stripped 3 bases from V and 0 bases from J, with 17 bases between. CDR3 in amino acids: CASSQMSWGPTNTGELFF. The DNA for the CDR3 is TGTGCCAGCAGCCAGATGTCTTGGGGCCCTACGAACACCGGGGAGCTGTTTTTT.

This clonotype was recorded many times. This chain links TRBV4-3 with TRBJ2-1, with D perhaps TRBD2 (6 bases). The germline CDR1 and CDR2 sequences are LGHNA and YSLEER. This CDR3 contains 17 residues. The V gene lost 1 base and the J gene lost 3 bases, with 16 bases spanning the gap. The CDR3 sequence is CASSQGLPGVGYNEQFF. The CDR3 DNA reads as TGCGCCAGCAGCCAAGGACTACCGGGAGTGGGCTACAATGAGCAGTTCTTC.

This clonotype has ten or more counts. CDR3 protein: CSVEASLAGSYEQYF. CDR3 sequence (DNA): TGCAGCGTTGAAGCTTCGCTAGCGGGGTCCTACGAGCAGTACTTC. The V gene is TRBV29-1, the J gene TRBJ2-7; the match to TRBD2 covers 9 bases. The CDR3 is made up of 15 amino acids. Germline V lookup: CDR1 SQVTM, CDR2 ANQGSEA. The V and J ends lost 1 base and 1 base, in that order; junction bases with no gene match: 5.

As to this clonotype: A much larger clone lies a single base off, so this may be a read error. The chain carries TRBV4-3 and TRBJ1-3; D gene uncertain. Germline loops: CDR1 LGHNA, CDR2 YSLEER. The CDR3 totals 15 residues. For the CDR3, the DNA is TGCGCCAGCAGCTCGACGGGAGACTCTGAAAACACCATATATTTT. Residues: CASSSTGDSENTIYF.

This clonotype was counted once. V usage is TRBV11-1 and J usage is TRBJ2-1; maybe TRBD1 (6 bases). CDR1 SGHAT and CDR2 FQDESV come from the germline V gene (reference sequence). The CDR3 spans 14 residues. V was clipped by 4 bases and J by 1 base, with 8 bases between them. The CDR3 DNA is TGTGCCAGCAGCTCAGGGGAGTCCTACAATGAGCAGTTCTTC. Translating it yields CASSSGESYNEQFF.

The sample holds many counts of this clonotype. The chain joins TRBV6-5 to TRBJ2-7; 9 bases line up with TRBD2. V gave up 10 bases and J gave up 3 bases; unmatched junction bases: 4. The CDR3 length is 12 residues. Germline lookup yields CDR1 MNHEY and CDR2 SVGAGI. The CDR3 spells CATLAGRYEQYF. The CDR3 nucleotides read TGTGCCACTCTAGCGGGACGCTACGAGCAGTACTTC.

This clonotype was found many times. The V gene is TRBV12-3 or TRBV12-4, the J gene TRBJ1-5; D ambiguous. This CDR3 comprises 12 residues. V gave up 0 bases and J gave up 8 bases, with 5 bases separating them. The DNA for the CDR3 is TGTGCCAGCAGTTTAGCCGGGGAGCCCCAGCATTTT. This translates into CASSLAGEPQHF.

This clonotype came up a few times. The chain joins TRBV7-7 to TRBJ2-2; D not resolved. This CDR3 has 13 residues. Trimming took 9 bases from V and 5 from J, leaving 13 bases between them. Germline CDR1 is SSHAT and CDR2 is FNYEAQ (reference sequence). CDR3 amino acids: CASDTDGTGELFF. In DNA, the CDR3 is TGTGCCAGTGACACCGACGGTACCGGGGAGCTGTTTTTT.

This clonotype occurred many times. This chain connects TRBV24-1 to TRBJ2-7, with a weak D call TRBD1 (6 bases). Germline V lookup: CDR1 KGHDR, CDR2 SFDVKD. The V and J ends lost 4 bases and 3 bases respectively, with 15 bases between them. CDR3 size: 15 residues. The CDR3 here is CATSDPTDRNYEQYF. For the CDR3, the DNA is TGTGCCACCAGTGACCCCACCGACAGGAACTACGAGCAGTACTTC.

Many counts were recorded for this clonotype. The chain carries TRBV29-1 and TRBJ2-1; 13 nucleotides match TRBD2. V lost 4 bases to trimming and J lost 4 bases; unmatched junction nucleotides: 10. There are 17 residues in the CDR3. Per the germline V gene, CDR1 is SQVTM and CDR2 is ANQGSEA. Written as DNA, the CDR3 is TGCAGCGTTGCAGCGTTTGGGACTAGCGGGGATTACAATGAGCAGTTCTTC. It encodes CSVAAFGTSGDYNEQFF.

The table lists this clonotype with many counts. The rearrangement links TRBV27 to TRBJ2-2, with 10 bases fitting TRBD2. Losses at the gene ends were 5 bases for V and 6 bases for J; bases not matched to a gene: 9. Per the germline V gene, CDR1 is MNHEY and CDR2 is SMNVEV (reference sequence). The CDR3 has 16 amino acids. The CDR3 is CASSPTSGFIPGELFF. For the CDR3, the DNA is TGTGCCAGCAGTCCGACTAGCGGGTTCATCCCCGGGGAGCTGTTTTTT.

This clonotype came up many times. The chain carries TRBV12-3 or TRBV12-4 and TRBJ1-2; tentative D call: TRBD1 (6 bases). Deletions cut 5 bases from V and 4 bases from J, with 11 bases between. CDR3 length: 13 amino acids. This chain's CDR3 is CASSGGGSYGYTF. CDR3 DNA sequence: TGTGCCAGCAGTGGGGGGGGCAGCTATGGCTACACCTTC.

This clonotype was recorded at least ten times. This sequence joins TRBV15 and TRBJ1-6; the D is unclear. CDR1 and CDR2 from the germline V gene are LNHNV and YYDKDF (reference sequence). There are 15 residues in the CDR3. V was clipped by 0 bases and J by 7 bases, with 10 bases between them. CDR3 DNA: TGTGCCACCAGCAGAGACCGAGGGCGAAATTCACCCCTCCACTTT. This sequence encodes CATSRDRGRNSPLHF.

In this sample, this clonotype turned up many times. The chain links TRBV6-4 to TRBJ2-1; the match to TRBD2 covers 14 bases. Per germline, CDR1 MRHNA and CDR2 SNTAGT. The trim removed 5 bases at V and 6 bases at J, leaving 3 bases unmatched. CDR3 length equals 15 residues. CDR3 sequence (DNA): TGTGCCAGCAGTCGACTAGCGGGAGGGCCCAATGAGCAGTTCTTC. Its protein product is CASSRLAGGPNEQFF.

This clonotype has ten or more counts. The genes are TRBV12-3 or TRBV12-4 and TRBJ2-7; weak D call: TRBD1 (7 bases). The CDR3 covers 14 residues. The germline V and J ends were trimmed by 4 bases and 5 bases, with 15 bases remaining between them. CDR3 nucleotides: TGTGCCAGCAGTTGGGGGGACAGCCAAGACGAGCAGTACTTC. As protein: CASSWGDSQDEQYF.

This clonotype was seen repeatedly, ten times or more. The genes are TRBV25-1 and TRBJ1-4; D unresolved. Trimming cost V 5 bases and J 0 bases, with 10 bases left between them. The V gene's germline CDR1 is MGHDK and CDR2 SYGVNS. The CDR3 loop spans 15 amino acids. The CDR3 here is CASSITGSTNEKLFF. The CDR3 DNA follows: TGTGCCAGCAGTATCACCGGATCAACTAATGAAAAACTGTTTTTT.

The gene calls are TRBV11-2 and TRBJ2-1; 7 bases agree with TRBD2. The germline V gene encodes CDR1 SGHAT and CDR2 FQNNGV. This CDR3 comprises 16 residues. Unmatched junction bases numbered 9, after V lost 5 bases and J lost 2 bases. As DNA, the CDR3 is TGTGCCAGCAGCGGCTCCGGGACTACCCCCTACAATGAGCAGTTCTTC. Translating gives CASSGSGTTPYNEQFF. The complete variable domain, with remaining parts taken from reference TRBV11-2 and TRBJ2-1, reads EAGVAQSPRYKIIEKRQSVAFWCNPISGHATLYWYQQILGQGPKLLIQFQNNGVVDDSQLPKDRFSAERLKGVDSTLKIQPAKLEDSAVYLCASSGSGTTPYNEQFFGPGTRLTVL.

This clonotype was recorded many times. The V gene is TRBV7-2, the J gene TRBJ2-2; 7 positions agree with TRBD2. This CDR3 has 17 residues. CDR1 is SGHTA and CDR2 is FQGNSA in the germline V gene. Trimming removed 8 bases from V and 1 base from J; junction bases left unmatched: 13. CDR3 DNA sequence: TGTGCCAGCTCCAAGGGCAGGCTAGCGGTGAACACCGGGGAGCTGTTTTTT. Protein sequence: CASSKGRLAVNTGELFF.